Listed here are 25 T cell receptor beta chains from one sample, sequenced in a study of CD8+CD57+ T cells in acquired aplastic anemia. It was genomic DNA that served as the template for profiling TCR beta VDJ and CDR3. TCRdb recomputed calls from the reads with MiXCR, one row per CDR3 protein. Of 150,000 to 200,000 distinct CDR3 sequences listed, more than 40% are singletons. Flow cytometry had shown expanded CD8+CD57+ cells in the patients chosen for sequencing. Specimen: sorted CD4+, CD8+, or CD8+CD57+ T cells (not recorded which) from PBMCs. The receptors come from a human donor with aplastic anemia.

This clonotype was counted many times. V usage is TRBV7-2 and J usage is TRBJ1-5; D perhaps matches TRBD1 (6 bases). CDR3 length equals 19 residues. Germline V gene sequence: CDR1 SGHTA, CDR2 FQGNSA. V dropped 0 bases and J dropped 1 base, with 19 bases sitting between them. CDR3 nucleotides: TGTGCCAGCAGCTTAGCGCTGGCTCCGGAGGGGGGAAGCAATCAGCCCCAGCATTTT. As protein: CASSLALAPEGGSNQPQHF.

J is TRBJ2-3 and V is TRBV2; 15 bases align to TRBD2. CDR1 SNHLY and CDR2 FYNNEI come from the germline V gene. The CDR3 contains 15 residues. V was clipped by 7 bases and J by 8 bases; unmatched bases: 7. For the CDR3, the DNA is TGTGCCAGCATTAGGACTAGCGGGGGGGGCCTTACGCAGTATTTT. Encoded protein: CASIRTSGGGLTQYF. The full variable domain, with the rest looked up from reference TRBV2 and TRBJ2-3, is EPEVTQTPSHQVTQMGQEVILRCVPISNHLYFYWYRQILGQKVEFLVSFYNNEISEKSEIFDDQFSVERPDGSNFTLKIRSTKLEDSAMYFCASIRTSGGGLTQYFGPGTRLTVL.

This clonotype has just a few counts. The chain joins TRBV29-1 to TRBJ2-6, with a weak D call TRBD2 (5 bases). Trimming shortened V by 4 bases and J by 1 base, and 14 bases separated the two germline ends. The CDR3 runs to 16 residues. Per germline, CDR1 SQVTM and CDR2 ANQGSEA. The CDR3, as DNA: TGCAGCGTTGTTTATGCGGGCGGGTCTGGGGCCAACGTCCTGACTTTC. This translates into CSVVYAGGSGANVLTF.

This clonotype has only a few counts. The rearrangement uses TRBV28 and TRBJ2-1; D remains ambiguous. Germline lookup yields CDR1 MDHEN and CDR2 SYDVKM. V was trimmed by 8 bases and J by 4 bases, leaving 12 bases between them. The CDR3 extends over 13 amino acids. The CDR3 reads CASELGEYNEQFF. CDR3 in DNA: TGTGCCAGCGAACTTGGCGAGTACAATGAGCAGTTCTTC.

This clonotype was seen just once. A much larger clone differs by one base, so this may be a read error. The V gene is TRBV19, the J gene TRBJ2-2, with D unresolved. Germline assignment: CDR1 LNHDA and CDR2 SQIVND (reference sequence). V was trimmed by 7 bases and J by 7 bases, leaving 16 bases between them. The CDR3 covers 14 residues. The CDR3 spells CASKNPTEVGELFF. The CDR3 nucleotides are TGTGCCAGTAAAAACCCTACAGAGGTCGGGGAGCTGTTTTTT.

A note on this clonotype: Because it lacks the conserved phenylalanine or tryptophan at the end, this CDR3 is likely a read error. No DNA is shown, since the ends of the CDR3 on it are uncertain; the CDR3 is the one TCRdb lists. The gene calls are TRBV9 and TRBJ1-6. Counting both end residues, the CDR3 totals 9 amino acids. Germline lookup yields CDR1 SGDLS and CDR2 YYNGEE. The CDR3 loop is CASSTQLAG.

This clonotype was seen repeatedly, ten times or more. The genes are TRBV5-1 and TRBJ2-2; 7 bases are a match to TRBD1. This CDR3 has 16 residues. CDR1 and CDR2 from the germline V gene are SGHRS and YFSETQ. V shed 4 bases, J shed 2 bases, and the junction held 8 bases outside the gene matches. DNA for the CDR3: TGCGCCAGCAGCAGCTACGGACAGGTTAACACCGGGGAGCTGTTTTTT. It translates to CASSSYGQVNTGELFF.

CDR3 sequence: CAISPETSGRFSTGELFF. DNA of the CDR3: TGTGCCATCAGTCCCGAAACTAGCGGGAGGTTTAGCACCGGGGAGCTGTTTTTT. The chain joins TRBV10-3 to TRBJ2-2, with 12 nucleotides matching TRBD2. This CDR3 spans 18 amino acids. CDR1 is ENHRY, CDR2 SYGVKD, per germline. The trim removed 5 bases at V and 4 bases at J, leaving 11 bases unmatched.

J is TRBJ2-2 and V is TRBV12-3 or TRBV12-4; D remains unclear. The V and J ends lost 3 bases and 3 bases respectively, with 8 bases between them. The CDR3 totals 14 residues. CDR3 in amino acids: CASSLGPYTGELFF. CDR3 bases: TGTGCCAGCAGTTTGGGCCCATACACCGGGGAGCTGTTTTTT.

This clonotype was counted ten times or more. The rearrangement uses TRBV19 and TRBJ2-2; 7 bases fit TRBD2. The ends lost 9 bases at V and 5 bases at J; junction bases unmatched: 9. CDR3 size: 14 residues. The V gene's germline CDR1 is LNHDA and CDR2 SQIVND (reference sequence). In nucleotides, the CDR3 is TGTGCCAGCCACACTAGCGAAGGAACCGGGGAGCTGTTTTTT. It codes for CASHTSEGTGELFF.

This clonotype was seen at least ten times. CDR3 in DNA: TGTGCCTGGAGTCCCGACGGCTACGAGCAGTACTTC. It translates to CAWSPDGYEQYF. This sequence joins TRBV30 and TRBJ2-7; D gene ambiguous. Germline V gene data show CDR1 as GTSNPN and CDR2 as SVGIG (reference sequence). Trimming shortened V by 2 bases and J by 3 bases, and 8 bases separated the two germline ends. CDR3 size: 12 residues. Full variable domain (rest looked up from reference TRBV30 and TRBJ2-7): SQTIHQWPATLVQPVGSPLSLECTVEGTSNPNLYWYRQAAGRGLQLLFYSVGIGQISSEVPQNLSASRPQDRQFILSSKKLLLSDSGFYLCAWSPDGYEQYFGPGTRLTVT.

The table lists this clonotype with a few counts. The chain has TRBV25-1 and TRBJ2-3; the D is unclear. Trimming took off 4 bases at V and 2 bases at J, with 10 bases between the two ends. The CDR3 totals 14 residues. Germline CDR1 reads MGHDK; CDR2 reads SYGVNS. The CDR3 is CASSAFRDTDTQYF. CDR3 DNA sequence: TGTGCCAGCAGTGCTTTTAGGGACACAGATACGCAGTATTTT.

The rearrangement links TRBV28 to TRBJ2-7, with 7 bases that match TRBD2. CDR1 and CDR2 (germline): MDHEN, SYDVKM. The CDR3 totals 13 residues. V shed 7 bases, J shed 4 bases, and the junction held 7 bases outside the gene matches. The DNA for the CDR3 is TGTGCCAGCAAAGAGGGAGGGATGTACGAGCAGTACTTC. It translates to CASKEGGMYEQYF.

In the case of this clonotype: A much larger clonotype is one base distant, so this may be a read error. The CDR3 does not close with the conserved phenylalanine or tryptophan, likely indicating a read error. The chain employs TRBV3-1 and TRBJ2-7; 7 nucleotides agree with TRBD1. Germline trimming cut 4 bases from V and 2 bases from J; bases unmatched to any gene: 11. The V gene's germline CDR1 is LGHDT and CDR2 YNNKEL (reference sequence). This CDR3 comprises 16 residues. DNA for the CDR3: TGTGCCAGCAGCCGCCGACAGGGTACAGGCGCCTACGAGCAGTACCTC. It yields the protein CASSRRQGTGAYEQYL.

The rearrangement uses TRBV24-1 and TRBJ1-5; the match to TRBD1 covers 7 bases. In germline, CDR1 is KGHDR, CDR2 SFDVKD. Germline trimming cut 7 bases from V and 7 bases from J; bases unmatched to any gene: 6. The CDR3 totals 13 residues. CDR3 residues: CATSGTAGQPQHF. The CDR3 nucleotides are TGTGCCACCAGCGGGACAGCTGGGCAGCCCCAGCATTTT.

This clonotype was counted only a few times. This chain uses TRBV2 with TRBJ2-7; 14 bases align to TRBD2. V shed 6 bases and J 4 bases; nucleotides not matched to a gene: 5. Germline CDR1 reads SNHLY; CDR2 reads FYNNEI. This CDR3 is 15 amino acids long. CDR3 region: CASRRLAGGGYEQYF. The CDR3 region has the DNA TGTGCCAGCAGAAGACTAGCGGGGGGGGGATACGAGCAGTACTTC.

This clonotype was seen only once. The chain links TRBV24-1 to TRBJ2-1, with 9 bases lining up with TRBD2. The CDR3 has 16 amino acids. The ends lost 0 bases at V and 7 bases at J; junction bases unmatched: 6. Germline lookup yields CDR1 KGHDR and CDR2 SFDVKD. The CDR3 sequence is CATSDLGLAGRNEQFF. The CDR3 DNA follows: TGTGCCACCAGTGATTTGGGGCTAGCGGGGCGGAATGAGCAGTTCTTC.

V and J are TRBV10-3 and TRBJ1-3; D remains unclear. CDR1 is ENHRY, CDR2 SYGVKD, per germline. With 6 bases removed from V and 4 bases from J, the gap between germline ends came to 7 bases. This CDR3 is built from 12 residues. Written as DNA, the CDR3 is TGTGCCATCAGGAGTGAAGGAAACACCATATATTTT. It translates to CAIRSEGNTIYF.

The rearrangement joins TRBV30 to TRBJ1-2; D is ambiguous. The CDR3 contains 16 residues. Trimming took off 1 base at V and 0 bases at J, with 15 bases between the two ends. Germline loops: CDR1 GTSNPN, CDR2 SVGIG (reference sequence). CDR3 sequence: CAWSGQGEEANYGYTF. CDR3 coding DNA: TGTGCCTGGAGTGGCCAAGGAGAAGAGGCTAACTATGGCTACACCTTC. The complete variable domain, with remaining parts taken from reference TRBV30 and TRBJ1-2, reads SQTIHQWPATLVQPVGSPLSLECTVEGTSNPNLYWYRQAAGRGLQLLFYSVGIGQISSEVPQNLSASRPQDRQFILSSKKLLLSDSGFYLCAWSGQGEEANYGYTFGSGTRLTVV.

This clonotype was seen many times. The chain carries TRBV4-3 and TRBJ1-6; 9 nucleotides match TRBD1. Germline loops: CDR1 LGHNA, CDR2 YSLEER. With 4 bases clipped from V and 7 bases from J, the junction kept 5 bases outside the gene matches. The CDR3 is 15 amino acids. The CDR3 nucleotides read TGCGCCAGCAGCCTGTCCGGGACAGGGAATTCACCCCTCCACTTT. It encodes CASSLSGTGNSPLHF.

The chain recombines TRBV2 with TRBJ1-5; D perhaps matches TRBD1 (5 bases). V lost 4 bases, J lost 4 bases, and 11 bases lay in between. The germline CDR1 and CDR2 sequences are SNHLY and FYNNEI. This CDR3 comprises 14 residues. CDR3 loop: CASSGIGDNQPQHF. CDR3 nucleotides: TGTGCCAGCAGTGGGATAGGGGATAATCAGCCCCAGCATTTT.

At least ten counts were recorded for this clonotype. This rearrangement joins TRBV10-3 to TRBJ1-1, with D maybe TRBD1 (6 bases). The germline gives CDR1 ENHRY, CDR2 SYGVKD. This CDR3 region has 15 residues. V was trimmed by 6 bases and J by 0 bases, leaving 14 bases between them. CDR3 region: CAIRGLQGMNTEAFF. The CDR3 DNA is TGTGCCATCAGAGGATTACAGGGAATGAACACTGAAGCTTTCTTT.

The sample holds one count of this clonotype. J is TRBJ1-1 and V is TRBV19; D is unresolved. The CDR3 runs 15 residues. The V gene's germline CDR1 is LNHDA and CDR2 SQIVND (reference sequence). The germline V and J ends were trimmed by 5 bases and 1 base, with 14 bases remaining between them. The CDR3 reads CASSPREGTNTEAFF. The CDR3 DNA follows: TGTGCCAGTAGTCCCCGAGAAGGCACGAACACTGAAGCTTTCTTT.

This clonotype was seen many times. The CDR3 protein is CASSFHEGLEAFF. The CDR3 DNA sequence: TGTGCCAGCAGTTTCCACGAGGGGCTTGAAGCTTTCTTT. The chain has TRBV12-3 or TRBV12-4 and TRBJ1-1; a weak D match, TRBD1 (5 bases). The V end lost 3 bases, the J end lost 7 bases, and 12 bases lay between the germline ends. There are 13 residues in the CDR3.

The rearrangement links TRBV19 to TRBJ2-7; 8 nucleotides agree with TRBD1. This CDR3 contains 14 residues. In germline, CDR1 is LNHDA, CDR2 SQIVND (reference sequence). Trimming at V came to 3 bases and at J to 3 bases, leaving 4 bases not matched to a gene. The CDR3 protein is CASSMGQALYEQYF. CDR3 nucleotides: TGTGCCAGTAGTATGGGACAGGCGCTCTACGAGCAGTACTTC. The full variable domain, in which reference TRBV19 and TRBJ2-7 provide the parts outside the CDR3, is DGGITQSPKYLFRKEGQNVTLSCEQNLNHDAMYWYRQDPGQGLRLIYYSQIVNDFQKGDIAEGYSVSREKKESFPLTVTSAQKNPTAFYLCASSMGQALYEQYFGPGTRLTVT.